This T cell receptor beta chain was sequenced for a study of T-cell reconstitution after alpha-beta-depleted transplantation in children. The CDR3 has 12 residues. Trimming removed 2 bases at V and 6 bases at J, with 5 bases between. Germline loops: CDR1 LGHNA, CDR2 YNFKEQ. Many counts were recorded for this clonotype. TCRbeta library preparation incorporated unique molecular identifiers. TCRdb passed the PCR reads through MiXCR, listing each CDR3 protein once. Among 90,000 to 100,000 distinct CDR3 sequences listed, 9.5% to 15% were seen once. This sequence originates from a human donor who donated a stem cell graft to a child with inherited bone marrow failure. Sequencing was performed on PBMCs from the stem cell graft donor, taken from the stem cell graft. The chain couples TRBV4-2 to TRBJ2-1; D remains unclear. The CDR3 loop reads CASSQTLNEQFF. As DNA, the CDR3 is TGTGCCAGCAGCCAAACTCTCAATGAGCAGTTCTTC.